Each of the 2 T cell receptor beta chains below was sequenced from the same sample in a study of T-cell memory formation after mild COVID-19. TCRdb re-analysed the 5' RACE reads in MiXCR, keeping a single row per CDR3 protein. Here the sample spans roughly 110,000 distinct CDR3 sequences, over 13% being singletons. Sequences were obtained from PBMCs or a T cell subset sorted from them (not recorded which). These receptors all come from a man aged 18 to 30 who had mild COVID-19 (a few samples of this study predate the infection). Cell type and time point are not known.

Many counts were recorded for this clonotype. This sequence joins TRBV5-1 and TRBJ2-2; 10 nucleotides line up with TRBD1. J gave up 5 bases and V 4 bases, and 8 bases lay outside the gene matches. CDR3 length equals 16 residues. Germline V CDR1 and CDR2: SGHRS, YFSETQ. This chain's CDR3 is CASSKRQGAGTGELFF. CDR3 coding DNA: TGCGCCAGCAGCAAACGACAGGGGGCAGGGACCGGGGAGCTGTTTTTT.

This clonotype was seen ten or more times. This chain links TRBV7-9 with TRBJ1-5; D gene unclear. Germline V gene sequence: CDR1 SEHNR, CDR2 FQNEAQ (reference sequence). V was cut by 5 bases and J by 6 bases, with 8 bases left in between. There are 12 residues in the CDR3. CDR3 sequence: CASSVGSQPQHF. DNA for the CDR3: TGTGCCAGCAGCGTGGGATCTCAGCCCCAGCATTTT.